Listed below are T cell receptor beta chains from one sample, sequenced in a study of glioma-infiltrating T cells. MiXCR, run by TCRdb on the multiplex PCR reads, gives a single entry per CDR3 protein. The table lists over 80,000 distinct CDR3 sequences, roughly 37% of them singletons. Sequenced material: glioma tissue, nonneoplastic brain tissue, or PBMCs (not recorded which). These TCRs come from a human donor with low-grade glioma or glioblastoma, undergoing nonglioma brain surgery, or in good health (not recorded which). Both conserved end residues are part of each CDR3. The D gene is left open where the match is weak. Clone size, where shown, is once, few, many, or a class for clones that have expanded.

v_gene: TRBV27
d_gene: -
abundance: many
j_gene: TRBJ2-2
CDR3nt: TGTGCCAGCAGTGGTTTTCCGACCGGGGAGCTGTTTTTT
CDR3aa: CASSGFPTGELFF

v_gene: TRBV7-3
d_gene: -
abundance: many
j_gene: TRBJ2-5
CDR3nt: TGTGCCAGCAGCTTTAGTCTACAAGAGACCCAGTACTTC
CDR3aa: CASSFSLQETQYF

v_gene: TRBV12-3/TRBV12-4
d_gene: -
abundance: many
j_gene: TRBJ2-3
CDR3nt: TGTGCCAGCAGCCACAGGGCTAGCACAGATACGCAGTATTTT
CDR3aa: CASSHRASTDTQYF

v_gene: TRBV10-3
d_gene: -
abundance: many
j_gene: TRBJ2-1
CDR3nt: TGTGCCATCAGTGCTACTGATAATCAGGGAGTTAACAATGAGCAGTTCTTC
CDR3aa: CAISATDNQGVNNEQFF

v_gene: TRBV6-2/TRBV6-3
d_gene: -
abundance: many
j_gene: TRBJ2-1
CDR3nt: TGTGCCAGCAGAATAAGAAGCAATGAGCAGTTCTTC
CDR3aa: CASRIRSNEQFF

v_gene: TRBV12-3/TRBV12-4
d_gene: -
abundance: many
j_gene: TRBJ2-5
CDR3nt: TGTGCCAGCAGCTCACAGGAGAAGATCCAGTACTTC
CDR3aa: CASSSQEKIQYF

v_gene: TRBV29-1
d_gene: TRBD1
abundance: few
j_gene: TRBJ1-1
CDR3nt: TGCAGCGTTGAAGATCTCCCAGGGGGGAACACTGAAGCTTTCTTT
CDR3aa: CSVEDLPGGNTEAFF

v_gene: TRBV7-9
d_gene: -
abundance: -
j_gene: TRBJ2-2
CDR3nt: TGTGCCGGCAGCTTAGTGACCAATACCGGGGAGCTGTTTTTT
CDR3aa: CAGSLVTNTGELFF

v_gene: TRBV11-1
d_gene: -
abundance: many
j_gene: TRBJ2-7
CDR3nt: TGTGCCAGCAGTTTTGGGAGCTCCTACGAGCAGTACTTC
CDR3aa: CASSFGSSYEQYF

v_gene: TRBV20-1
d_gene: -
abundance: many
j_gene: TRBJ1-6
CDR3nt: TGCAGTGCTGGAGGTCAAGGCGGGCGGAATAATTCACCCCTCCACTTT
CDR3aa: CSAGGQGGRNNSPLHF

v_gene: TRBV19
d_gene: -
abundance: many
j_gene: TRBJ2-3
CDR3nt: TGTGCCAGTACGCTGAGCGGCATGGGGGGCACAGATACGCAGTATTTT
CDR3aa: CASTLSGMGGTDTQYF

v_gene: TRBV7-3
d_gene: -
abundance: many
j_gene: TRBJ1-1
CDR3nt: TGTGCCAGCAGCTTAGGGATGAACACTGAAGCTTTCTTT
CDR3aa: CASSLGMNTEAFF

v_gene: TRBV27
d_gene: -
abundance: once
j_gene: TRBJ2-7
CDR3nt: TGTGTCAGCAGTTCCCCGAGACTGAGGACCTACGAGCAGTACTTC
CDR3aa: CVSSSPRLRTYEQYF

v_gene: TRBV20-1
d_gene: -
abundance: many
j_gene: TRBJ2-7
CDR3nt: TGCAGTGCTATCAAGCGGGACAGCTCCTACGAGCAGTACTTC
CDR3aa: CSAIKRDSSYEQYF

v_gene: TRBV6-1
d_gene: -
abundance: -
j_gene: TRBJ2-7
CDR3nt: TGCGCAGCAGCTGACGAGCAGTACTTC
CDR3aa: CAAADEQYF

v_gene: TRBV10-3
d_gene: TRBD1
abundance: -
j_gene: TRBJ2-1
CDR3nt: TGTGCCATCACAGAGACAGGGCACTCCTATGAGCAGTTCTTC
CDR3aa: CAITETGHSYEQFF

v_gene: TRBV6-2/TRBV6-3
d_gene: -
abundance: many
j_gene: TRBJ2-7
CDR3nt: TGTGCCAGCAGTTACTCGACCCTTCGAACCTACGAGCAGTACTTC
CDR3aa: CASSYSTLRTYEQYF

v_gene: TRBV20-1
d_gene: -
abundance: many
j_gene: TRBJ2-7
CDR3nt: TGCAGTGCTGCCCCCGCCGACAGGCTAAACTACGAGCAGTACTTC
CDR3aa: CSAAPADRLNYEQYF

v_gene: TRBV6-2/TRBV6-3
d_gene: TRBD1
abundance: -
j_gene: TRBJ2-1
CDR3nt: TGTGCCAGCAGAGAGGACAGGGGGCTTGGCAATGAGCAGTTCTTC
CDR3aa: CASREDRGLGNEQFF

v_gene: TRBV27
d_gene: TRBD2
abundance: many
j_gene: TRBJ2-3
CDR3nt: TGTGCCAGCAGTTTAACACTAGCGGGTTTATCGTATACGCAGTATTTT
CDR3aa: CASSLTLAGLSYTQYF

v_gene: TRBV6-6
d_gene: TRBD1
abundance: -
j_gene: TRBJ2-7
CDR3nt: TGTGTCAGCAGTTGCTCGACGAGACAGGGGCCCGGAAAGCAGTACTTC
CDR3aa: CVSSCSTRQGPGKQYF

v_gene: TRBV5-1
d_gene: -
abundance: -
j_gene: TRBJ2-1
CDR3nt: TGCGCCAGCAGCCGGGACACCACCTACAATGAGCAGTTCTTC
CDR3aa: CASSRDTTYNEQFF

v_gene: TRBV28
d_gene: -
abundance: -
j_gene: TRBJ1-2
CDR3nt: TGTGCCAGCAGTTTAGGGGGTGCAGTGTATGGCTACACCTTC
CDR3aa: CASSLGGAVYGYTF

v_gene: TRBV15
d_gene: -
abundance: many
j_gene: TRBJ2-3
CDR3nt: TGTGCCACCAGCAGAGATCTTCCCACCTCCAGGGATACGCAGTATTTT
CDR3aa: CATSRDLPTSRDTQYF

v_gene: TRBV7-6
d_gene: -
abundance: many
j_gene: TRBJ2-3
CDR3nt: TGTGCCAGCAGCTCCGCCGGGACCGATACGCAGTATTTT
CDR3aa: CASSSAGTDTQYF

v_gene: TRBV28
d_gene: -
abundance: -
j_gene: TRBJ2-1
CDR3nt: TGTGCCAGCACCGAGACAGGGAGGAATGAGCAGTTCTTC
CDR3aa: CASTETGRNEQFF

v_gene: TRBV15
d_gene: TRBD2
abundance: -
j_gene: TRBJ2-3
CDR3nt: TGTGCCACCAGCAGAGATACCCTAGCGGGGGTGGATACGCGGTATTTT
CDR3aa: CATSRDTLAGVDTRYF

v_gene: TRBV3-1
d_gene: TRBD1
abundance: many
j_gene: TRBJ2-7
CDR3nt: TGTGCCAGCAGCCCCTACAGGGGCTACTACGAGCAGTACTTC
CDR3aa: CASSPYRGYYEQYF

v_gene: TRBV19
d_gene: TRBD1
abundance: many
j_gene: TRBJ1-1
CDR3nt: TGTGCCAGTAGTCTCCGGACAGGGGGTCTGAACACTGAAGCTTTCTTT
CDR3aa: CASSLRTGGLNTEAFF

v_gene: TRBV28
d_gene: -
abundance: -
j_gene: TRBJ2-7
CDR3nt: TGTGCCATCAGCTCAGGACTAACCTCGGATGAGCAGTACTTC
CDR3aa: CAISSGLTSDEQYF

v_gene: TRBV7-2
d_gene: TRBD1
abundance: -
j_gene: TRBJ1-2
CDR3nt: TGTGCCAGCATCTTAGAAACAGGGGGCGGCTATGGCTACACATTC
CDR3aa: CASILETGGGYGYTF

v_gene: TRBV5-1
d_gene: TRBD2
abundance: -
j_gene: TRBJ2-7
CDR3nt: TGCGCCAGCAGTTCTGGGACTAGCGGGTCCTACGAGCAGTACTTC
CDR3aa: CASSSGTSGSYEQYF

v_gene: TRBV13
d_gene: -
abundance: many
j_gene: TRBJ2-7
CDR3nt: TGTGCCAGCAGCTTAGGACCCGGGGCCGCCTACGAGCAGTACTTC
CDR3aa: CASSLGPGAAYEQYF

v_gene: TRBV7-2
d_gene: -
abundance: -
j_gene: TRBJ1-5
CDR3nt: TGTGCCAGCAGCTTATACATGGGGAATCAGCCCCAGCATTTT
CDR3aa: CASSLYMGNQPQHF

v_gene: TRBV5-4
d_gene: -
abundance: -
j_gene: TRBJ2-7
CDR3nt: TGCGCCAGCAGCCAAGAGGGAGGAGGGTACGAGCAGTACTTC
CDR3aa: CASSQEGGGYEQYF

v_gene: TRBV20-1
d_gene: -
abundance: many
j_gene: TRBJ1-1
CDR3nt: TGCAGTGCTAGAGGTTATGATGAAGCTTTCTTT
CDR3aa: CSARGYDEAFF

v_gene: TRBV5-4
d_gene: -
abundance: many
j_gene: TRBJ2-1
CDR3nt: TGTGCCAGCAGCCCAACAGTGGTTGGTGAGCAGTTCTTC
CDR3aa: CASSPTVVGEQFF

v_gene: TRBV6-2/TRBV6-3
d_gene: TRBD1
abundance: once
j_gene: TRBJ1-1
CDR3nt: TGTGCCAGCACAAGACAGGGGAACACTGAAGCCTCCTTT
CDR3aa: CASTRQGNTEASF

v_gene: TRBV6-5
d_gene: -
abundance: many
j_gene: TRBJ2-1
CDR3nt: TGTGCCAGCAGTTACTCGTCTCCCTCCTACAATGAGCAGTTCTTC
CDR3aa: CASSYSSPSYNEQFF

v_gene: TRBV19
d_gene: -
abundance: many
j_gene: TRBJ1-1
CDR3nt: TGTGCCACCACGAGTAGGGCGAACACTGAAGCTTTCTTT
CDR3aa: CATTSRANTEAFF

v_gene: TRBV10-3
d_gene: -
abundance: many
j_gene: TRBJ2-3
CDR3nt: TGTGCCATCAGTCGTGTGGTCACAGATACGCAGTATTTT
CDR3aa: CAISRVVTDTQYF

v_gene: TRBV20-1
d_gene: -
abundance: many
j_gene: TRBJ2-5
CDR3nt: TGCAGTGCGCGACAGGGACTAGGGAGAGAGACCCAGTACTTC
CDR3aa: CSARQGLGRETQYF

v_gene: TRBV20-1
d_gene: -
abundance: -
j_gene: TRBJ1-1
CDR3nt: TGCAGTGCTGGCAGGGGACAAGAAGCTTTCTTT
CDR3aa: CSAGRGQEAFF

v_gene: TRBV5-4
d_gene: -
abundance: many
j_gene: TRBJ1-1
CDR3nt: TGTGCCAGCAGCGCTACAGGCGTAGCTGAAGCTTTCTTT
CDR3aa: CASSATGVAEAFF

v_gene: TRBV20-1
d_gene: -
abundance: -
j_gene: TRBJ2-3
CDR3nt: TGCAGTTCTAGGCGTTACACAGATACGAAGTATTTT
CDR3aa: CSSRRYTDTKYF

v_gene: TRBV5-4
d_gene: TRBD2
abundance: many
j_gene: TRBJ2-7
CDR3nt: TGTGCCAGCAGCCGCGGCGGGAGAGATTACGAGCAGTACTTC
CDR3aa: CASSRGGRDYEQYF

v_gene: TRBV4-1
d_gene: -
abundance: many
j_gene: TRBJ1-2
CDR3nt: TGCGCCAGCAGCCCGGGAGAGGGGAAGAACTATGGCTACACCTTC
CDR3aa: CASSPGEGKNYGYTF

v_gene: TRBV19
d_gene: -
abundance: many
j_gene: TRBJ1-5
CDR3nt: TGTGCCAGTAGTATAAGGGGTCTCAATCAGCCCCAGCATTTT
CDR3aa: CASSIRGLNQPQHF

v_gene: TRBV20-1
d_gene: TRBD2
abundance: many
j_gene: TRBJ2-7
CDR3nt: TGCAGTGCTAGAAAGTCTAGCGGGGTCGACTACGAGCAGTACTTC
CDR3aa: CSARKSSGVDYEQYF